These 15 T cell receptor beta chains share one sample of origin, sequenced in a study of identical twins. TCRdb reanalysed the 5' RACE reads using MiXCR and keeps one entry per CDR3 protein. The sample lists 520,000 or so distinct CDR3 sequences; 22% were seen once. The sample also formed part of further work on T cells expressing NK-cell markers.

The sequencing sample was made of CD4+ T cells sorted from blood. These receptors came from a woman in her late teens or twenties in good health.

The chain combines TRBV4-2 with TRBJ2-1, with 7 bases identical to TRBD2. CDR3 size: 14 residues. Trimming cost V 0 bases and J 9 bases; bases outside gene matches: 5. Per germline, CDR1 LGHNA and CDR2 YNFKEQ. DNA for the CDR3: TGTGCCAGCAGCCAAGAGCGCCAGCGGGGTGAGCAGTTCTTC. It codes for CASSQERQRGEQFF.

This chain uses TRBV3-1 with TRBJ2-7; D is unresolved. The V gene lost 1 base and the J gene lost 6 bases, with 7 bases spanning the gap. The CDR3 covers 12 residues. Germline values: CDR1 LGHDT, CDR2 YNNKEL (reference sequence). The CDR3 protein is CASSQVYLEQYF. Here the CDR3 DNA reads TGTGCCAGCAGCCAAGTTTATCTCGAGCAGTACTTC.

The V call is TRBV7-6, the J call TRBJ2-5; possibly TRBD1 for D (5 bases). The CDR3 spans 17 residues. V dropped 5 bases and J dropped 2 bases, with 21 bases sitting between them. The germline V gene has CDR1 SGHVS and CDR2 FNYEAQ. The CDR3 here is CASSHTRADPVQETQYF. The CDR3 DNA follows: TGTGCCAGCAGCCATACCAGGGCCGACCCAGTGCAAGAGACCCAGTACTTC.

The CDR3 DNA is TGCAGCGTCCTATCGTCCTGGAGCGCCGAGCAGTACTTC. This translates into CSVLSSWSAEQYF. The chain couples TRBV29-1 to TRBJ2-7; D gene unclear. Trimming removed 6 bases at V and 6 bases at J, with 18 bases between. CDR3 length equals 13 residues. Germline V gene data show CDR1 as SQVTM and CDR2 as ANQGSEA.

This clonotype was observed many times. CDR3 loop: CASSPWGRGAYEQYF. The CDR3 bases are TGTGCCAGCAGCCCCTGGGGGCGGGGGGCTTACGAGCAGTACTTC. This chain joins TRBV12-3 or TRBV12-4 and TRBJ2-7, with 8 bases that match TRBD2. This CDR3 has 15 residues. V lost 6 bases and J lost 4; bases outside the gene matches: 11.

This clonotype has more than one count but fewer than ten. The J gene is TRBJ2-1, the V gene TRBV5-1; 10 positions match TRBD2. The V gene's germline CDR1 is SGHRS and CDR2 YFSETQ. Trimming at V came to 3 bases and at J to 10 bases, leaving 10 bases not matched to a gene. The CDR3 is 15 residues long. The CDR3 DNA reads TGCGCCAGCAGCTACCTTGGGCTAGCGGGAGACGAGCAGTTCTTC. The encoded protein is CASSYLGLAGDEQFF.

At least ten counts were recorded for this clonotype. The rearrangement links TRBV3-1 to TRBJ1-1; the D is unclear. The ends were cut back, 2 bases at V and 1 base at J, with 8 bases in the middle. CDR1 LGHDT and CDR2 YNNKEL come from the germline V gene (reference sequence). The length of the CDR3 is 14 residues. For the CDR3, the DNA is TGTGCCAGCAGCCAACGTCAGAGGAACACTGAAGCTTTCTTT. As protein: CASSQRQRNTEAFF.

In its sample, this clonotype was seen a few times. This sequence joins TRBV20-1 and TRBJ1-2; D is unresolved. The CDR3 is 11 amino acids. V was shortened by 0 bases and J by 6 bases, with 5 bases between the two germline ends. Germline V lookup: CDR1 DFQATT, CDR2 SNEGSKA (reference sequence). As DNA, the CDR3 is TGCAGTGCTAGAGAGGGTGATGGCTACACCTTC. Translation: CSAREGDGYTF.

This clonotype was counted at least ten times. CDR3 coding DNA: TGCAGCGTTGGTGTAGGCGGCTACACCTTC. Translation gives CSVGVGGYTF. The V and J genes are TRBV29-1 and TRBJ1-2; D gene ambiguous. The V end was cut by 4 bases, the J end by 8 bases, with 8 bases between. The CDR3 contains 10 residues. Germline V gives CDR1 SQVTM, CDR2 ANQGSEA.

Only a few counts were recorded for this clonotype. The chain is built from TRBV6-4 and TRBJ2-3; tentative D call: TRBD1 (6 bases). The CDR3 runs to 15 residues. Germline V gives CDR1 MRHNA, CDR2 SNTAGT. Trimming left V 7 bases short and J 2 bases short, with 16 bases between. The CDR3 is CASNNPGEITDTQYF. DNA of the CDR3: TGTGCCAGCAATAATCCAGGGGAAATCACAGATACGCAGTATTTT.

The chain combines TRBV20-1 with TRBJ2-7, with D possibly being TRBD2 (6 bases). V lost 1 base, J lost 2 bases, and 15 bases lay in between. This CDR3 has 15 residues. Germline V gene lookup returns CDR1 DFQATT and CDR2 SNEGSKA (reference sequence). The CDR3 sequence: CSARGGGGAPYEQYF. The CDR3 nucleotides are TGCAGTGCTAGAGGTGGCGGCGGGGCCCCCTACGAGCAGTACTTC.

A few counts support this clonotype. The rearrangement uses TRBV10-3 and TRBJ1-2; unclear D gene. V lost 7 bases and J lost 5, with 11 bases in between. This CDR3 has 12 residues. Germline CDR1 is ENHRY and CDR2 is SYGVKD. The CDR3: CAIMGAEYGYTF. CDR3 nucleotides: TGTGCCATCATGGGTGCGGAGTATGGCTACACCTTC.

The chain is built from TRBV5-5 and TRBJ2-5, with unresolved D. The CDR3 is 14 amino acids. V dropped 5 bases and J dropped 2 bases, with 13 bases sitting between them. Germline CDR1 and CDR2: SGHKS and YYEKEE (reference sequence). CDR3 bases: TGTGCCAGCAGTCCAGGCAGCCGGCAAGAGACCCAGTACTTC. Its protein is CASSPGSRQETQYF.

CDR3 sequence reads: CATSRDGQPQHF. The CDR3, as DNA: TGTGCCACCAGCAGAGATGGCCAGCCCCAGCATTTT. The genes are TRBV15 and TRBJ1-5, with no clear D. Germline-derived CDR1 and CDR2 are LNHNV and YYDKDF (reference sequence). This CDR3 is built from 12 residues. V lost 0 bases and J 7 bases, leaving 4 bases between the germline ends.

The chain is built from TRBV10-3 and TRBJ1-1; 9 nucleotides line up with TRBD1. CDR3 length: 14 residues. With V trimmed by 6 bases and J by 3 bases, 5 bases remained unmatched. In germline, CDR1 is ENHRY, CDR2 SYGVKD. CDR3 DNA sequence: TGTGCCATCAGACCCTGGACAGGGGACACTGAAGCTTTCTTT. Encoded protein: CAIRPWTGDTEAFF.